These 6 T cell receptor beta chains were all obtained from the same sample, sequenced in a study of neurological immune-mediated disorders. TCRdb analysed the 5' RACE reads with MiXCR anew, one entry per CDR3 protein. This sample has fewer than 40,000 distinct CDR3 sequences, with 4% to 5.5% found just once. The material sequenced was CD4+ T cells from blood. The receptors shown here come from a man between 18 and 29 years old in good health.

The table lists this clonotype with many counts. This CDR3 is CASRRPTPQDRRVTEAFF. The CDR3 DNA reads TGTGCCAGCAGACGACCCACCCCCCAGGACAGGAGGGTCACTGAAGCTTTCTTT. The gene calls are TRBV28 and TRBJ1-1; TRBD1 agrees at 7 bases. The germline V gene has CDR1 MDHEN and CDR2 SYDVKM. The CDR3 loop spans 18 amino acids. Trimming cost V 6 bases and J 4 bases; bases outside gene matches: 20.

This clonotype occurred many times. The DNA for the CDR3 is TGTGCCAGCAGTGAAGCGGACAGGGGGAACGTCGAGCAGTACTTC. This sequence encodes CASSEADRGNVEQYF. The chain employs TRBV2 and TRBJ2-7; 10 bases match TRBD1. Germline CDR1 and CDR2: SNHLY and FYNNEI. V trimming: 0 bases; J trimming: 6 bases; junction bases outside the gene matches: 5. The CDR3 has 15 residues. Looking up the rest from reference TRBV2 and TRBJ2-7 gives the full variable domain: EPEVTQTPSHQVTQMGQEVILRCVPISNHLYFYWYRQILGQKVEFLVSFYNNEISEKSEIFDDQFSVERPDGSNFTLKIRSTKLEDSAMYFCASSEADRGNVEQYFGPGTRLTVT.

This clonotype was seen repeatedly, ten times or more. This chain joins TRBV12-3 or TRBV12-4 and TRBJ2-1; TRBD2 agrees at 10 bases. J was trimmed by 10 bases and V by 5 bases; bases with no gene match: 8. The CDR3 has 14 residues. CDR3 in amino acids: CASSASGGLEEQFF. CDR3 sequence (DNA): TGTGCCAGCAGTGCTAGCGGGGGATTAGAAGAGCAGTTCTTC.

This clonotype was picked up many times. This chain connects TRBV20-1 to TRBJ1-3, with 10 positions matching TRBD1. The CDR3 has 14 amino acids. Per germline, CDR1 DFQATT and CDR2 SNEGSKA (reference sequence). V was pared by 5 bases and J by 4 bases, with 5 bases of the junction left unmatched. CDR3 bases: TGCAGTGCTCCCGACAGGGGGCCAGGAAACACCATATATTTT. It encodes CSAPDRGPGNTIYF.

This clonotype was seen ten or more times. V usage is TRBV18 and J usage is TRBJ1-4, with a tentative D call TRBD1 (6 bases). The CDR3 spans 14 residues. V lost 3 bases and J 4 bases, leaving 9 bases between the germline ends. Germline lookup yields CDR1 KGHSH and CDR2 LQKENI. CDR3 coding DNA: TGTGCCAGCTCACCGGACAGACTTAATGAAAAACTGTTTTTT. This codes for CASSPDRLNEKLFF.

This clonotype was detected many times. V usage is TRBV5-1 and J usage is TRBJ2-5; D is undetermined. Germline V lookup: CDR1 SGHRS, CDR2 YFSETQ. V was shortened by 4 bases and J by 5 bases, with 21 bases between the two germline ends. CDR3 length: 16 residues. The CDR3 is CASSPAATLFRETQYF. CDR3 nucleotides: TGCGCCAGCAGCCCTGCGGCCACACTCTTTAGGGAGACCCAGTACTTC.